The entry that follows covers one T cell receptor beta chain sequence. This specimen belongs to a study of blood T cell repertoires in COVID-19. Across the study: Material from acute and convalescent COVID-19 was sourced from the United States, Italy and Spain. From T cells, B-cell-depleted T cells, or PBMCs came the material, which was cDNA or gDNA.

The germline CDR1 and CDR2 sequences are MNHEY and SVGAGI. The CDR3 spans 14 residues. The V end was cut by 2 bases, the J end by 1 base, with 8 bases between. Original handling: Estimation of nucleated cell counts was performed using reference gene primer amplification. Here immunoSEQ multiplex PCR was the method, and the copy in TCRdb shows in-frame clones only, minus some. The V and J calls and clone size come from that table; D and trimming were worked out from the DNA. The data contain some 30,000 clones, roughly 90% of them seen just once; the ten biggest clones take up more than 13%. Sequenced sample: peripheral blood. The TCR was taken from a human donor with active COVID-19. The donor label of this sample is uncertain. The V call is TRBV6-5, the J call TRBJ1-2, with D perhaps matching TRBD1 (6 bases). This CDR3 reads CASSYGQINYGYTF. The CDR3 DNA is TGTGCCAGCAGTTACGGACAGATTAACTATGGCTACACCTTC.